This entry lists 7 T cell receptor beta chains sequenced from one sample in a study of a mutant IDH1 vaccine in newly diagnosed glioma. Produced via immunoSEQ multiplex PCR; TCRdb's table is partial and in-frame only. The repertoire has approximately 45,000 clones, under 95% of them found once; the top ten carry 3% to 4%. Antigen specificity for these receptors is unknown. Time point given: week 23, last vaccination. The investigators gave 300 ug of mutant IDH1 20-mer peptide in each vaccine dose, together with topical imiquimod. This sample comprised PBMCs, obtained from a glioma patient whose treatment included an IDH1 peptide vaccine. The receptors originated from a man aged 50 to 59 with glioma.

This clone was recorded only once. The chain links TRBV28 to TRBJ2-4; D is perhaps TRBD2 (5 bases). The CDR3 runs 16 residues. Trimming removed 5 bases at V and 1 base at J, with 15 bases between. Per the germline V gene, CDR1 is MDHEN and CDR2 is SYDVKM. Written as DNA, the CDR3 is TGTGCCAGCAGTCGCGGACTTAACCAGGCCAAAAACATTCAGTACTTC. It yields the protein CASSRGLNQAKNIQYF.

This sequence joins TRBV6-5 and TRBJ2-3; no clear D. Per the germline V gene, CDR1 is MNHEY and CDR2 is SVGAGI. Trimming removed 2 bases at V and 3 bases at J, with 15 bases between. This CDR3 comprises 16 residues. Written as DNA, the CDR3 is TGTGCCAGCAGTTACAGGCCGCACAGCCTTACAGATACGCAGTATTTT. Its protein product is CASSYRPHSLTDTQYF.

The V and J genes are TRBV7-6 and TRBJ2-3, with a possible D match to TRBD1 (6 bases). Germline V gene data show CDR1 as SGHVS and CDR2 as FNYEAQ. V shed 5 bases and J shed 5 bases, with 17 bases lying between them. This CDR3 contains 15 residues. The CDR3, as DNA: TGTGCCAGCAGCCCACTACAGGGATCGATAGATACGCAGTATTTT. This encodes CASSPLQGSIDTQYF. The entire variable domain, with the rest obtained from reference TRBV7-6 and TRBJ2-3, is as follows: GAGVSQSPRYKVTKRGQDVALRCDPISGHVSLYWYRQALGQGPEFLTYFNYEAQQDKSGLPNDRFSAERPEGSISTLTIQRTEQRDSAMYRCASSPLQGSIDTQYFGPGTRLTVL.

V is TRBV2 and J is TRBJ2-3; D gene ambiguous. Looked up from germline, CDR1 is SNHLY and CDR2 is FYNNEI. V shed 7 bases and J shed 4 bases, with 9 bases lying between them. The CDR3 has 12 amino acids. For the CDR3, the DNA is TGTGCCAGCACTCTGGAGTCAGATACGCAGTATTTT. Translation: CASTLESDTQYF.

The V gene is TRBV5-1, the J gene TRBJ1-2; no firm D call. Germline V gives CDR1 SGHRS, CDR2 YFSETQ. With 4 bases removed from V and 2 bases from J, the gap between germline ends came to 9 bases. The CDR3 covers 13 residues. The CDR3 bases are TGCGCCAGCAGCCCCACAGTAAACTATGGCTACACCTTC. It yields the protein CASSPTVNYGYTF.

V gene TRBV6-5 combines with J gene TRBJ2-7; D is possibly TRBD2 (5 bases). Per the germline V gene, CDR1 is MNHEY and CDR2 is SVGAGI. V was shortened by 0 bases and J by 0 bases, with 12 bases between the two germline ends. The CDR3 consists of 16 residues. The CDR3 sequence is CASSYSGARGSYEQYF. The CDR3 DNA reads TGTGCCAGCAGTTACTCGGGAGCTCGGGGCTCCTACGAGCAGTACTTC.

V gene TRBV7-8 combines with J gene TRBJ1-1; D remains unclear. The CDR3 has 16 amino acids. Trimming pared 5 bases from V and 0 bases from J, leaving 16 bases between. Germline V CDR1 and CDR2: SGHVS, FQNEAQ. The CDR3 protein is CASSRQVANMNTEAFF. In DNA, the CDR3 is TGTGCCAGCAGCCGCCAAGTGGCGAACATGAACACTGAAGCTTTCTTT.